The clone carrying this T cell receptor (beta chain) has just a few counts. Its antigen is as yet unknown. The sample comes from a study of T cell repertoires in cytomegalovirus infection. Study results and limitations: HLA-C-restricted CMV-specific TCR beta clonotypes were dominant in the ex vivo response. Of the TCR beta families, the public ones yielded a cumulative frequency that identified carriers of CMV plus the relevant HLA.

The germline V gene has CDR1 SGHTA and CDR2 FQGNSA. The CDR3 consists of 15 residues. V was trimmed by 6 bases and J by 6 bases, leaving 18 bases between them. In TCRdb, the reads were re-called with MiXCR into one record per CDR3 protein. This sample yields about 260,000 distinct CDR3 sequences, of which roughly an eighth are seen a single time; 7% to 9.5% belongs to the top ten. The chain links TRBV7-2 to TRBJ2-1; D gene unclear. The TCR comes from a human donor in good health (CMV status not recorded). Some clones in this sample may be carry-over from other donors' samples. What was sequenced was PBMCs. The CDR3, as DNA: TGTGCCAGCAGAAGGGCAGTAAGCCCGGGCAATGAGCAGTTCTTC. Protein product: CASRRAVSPGNEQFF.